These 2 T cell receptor beta chains came from one sample sequenced in a study of T-cell memory formation after mild COVID-19. MiXCR was run by TCRdb on the 5' RACE reads, yielding one entry per CDR3 protein. The top ten hold 22% of the sample, which has about 260,000 distinct CDR3 sequences, approximately 15% seen once. Sequencing was performed on PBMCs or a T cell subset sorted from them (not recorded which). The receptors shown here come from a man aged 18 to 30 who had mild COVID-19 (a few samples of this study predate the infection). Cell type and time point are not known.

The chain joins TRBV6-4 to TRBJ2-3; the D gene is possibly TRBD1 (5 bases). The germline V gene encodes CDR1 MRHNA and CDR2 SNTAGT. Trimming cost V 4 bases and J 2 bases, with 7 bases left between them. The CDR3 loop spans 13 amino acids. CDR3 sequence (DNA): TGTGCCAGCAGTGGGGGCACCACAGATACGCAGTATTTT. Amino acids: CASSGGTTDTQYF.

The chain employs TRBV7-3 and TRBJ2-3; a possible D gene is TRBD2 (9 bases). This CDR3 spans 19 amino acids. The V gene lost 10 bases and the J gene lost 4 bases, with 33 bases spanning the gap. Germline V gives CDR1 SGHTA, CDR2 FQGTGA. The CDR3 reads CATSTRTGQLAGGPDTQYF. Written as DNA, the CDR3 is TGTGCCACCAGTACCCGGACAGGGCAGCTGGCGGGGGGGCCAGATACGCAGTATTTT.